The sequence of this T cell receptor (beta chain) was determined in a study of early stage breast cancer tumors. Whole-study findings and limits: Blood repertoires resembled normal breast more than tumor.

As concerns this clone: What it binds is not known.

This CDR3 is built from 15 residues. The germline gives CDR1 SQVTM, CDR2 ANQGSEA. Deletions cut 0 bases from V and 2 bases from J, with 14 bases between. Using immunoSEQ multiplex PCR, the repertoire was profiled, and TCRdb retains in-frame clones only, with some absent. The data hold some 48,000 clones, with about 83% observed a single time. The source is a person aged 45 to 59 with breast cancer. The sample consisted of blood. The gene calls are TRBV29-1 and TRBJ2-7; the D is unclear. The CDR3 sequence is CSVEEGAGTTYEQYF. CDR3 coding DNA: TGCAGCGTTGAAGAGGGTGCAGGCACTACCTACGAGCAGTACTTC.